These 29 T cell receptor beta chains came from one sample sequenced in a study of B cell selection in AIRE deficiency. The data were produced by immunoSEQ multiplex PCR, yet TCRdb's version contains in-frame clones alone and is incomplete. The sample lists fewer than 25,000 clones; about 96% were seen once. Conventional CD4 T cells were sorted as CD4+CD127+ cells. Sequencing was performed on conventional CD4+ T cells sorted from PBMCs. The receptor source for this set is a human donor with AIRE deficiency.

The genes are TRBV5-1 and TRBJ2-5; D gene ambiguous. The germline CDR1 and CDR2 sequences are SGHRS and YFSETQ. The CDR3 extends over 14 amino acids. Deletions cut 0 bases from V and 0 bases from J, with 6 bases between. The CDR3 loop reads CASSLVPDQETQYF. CDR3 nucleotide sequence: TGCGCCAGCAGCTTGGTCCCCGACCAAGAGACCCAGTACTTC.

The J gene is TRBJ2-5, the V gene TRBV19; D is unresolved. CDR3 length equals 15 residues. The germline V and J ends were trimmed by 5 bases and 1 base, with 14 bases remaining between them. Germline V CDR1 and CDR2: LNHDA, SQIVND (reference sequence). DNA of the CDR3: TGTGCCAGTAGTCCCCGGCCCGGGCGCCAAGAGACCCAGTACTTC. This sequence encodes CASSPRPGRQETQYF.

This clone came up once. The genes are TRBV7-2 and TRBJ2-3; TRBD2 matches 12 bases. After removal of 1 base from V and 1 base from J, the junction contained 3 bases not matched to a gene. CDR3 size: 17 residues. Germline V gene data show CDR1 as SGHTA and CDR2 as FQGNSA. The CDR3 DNA is TGTGCCAGCAGCTTAGGCCCTAGCGGGGGGGGCACAGATACGCAGTATTTT. Encoded protein: CASSLGPSGGGTDTQYF. Complete variable domain (other parts from reference TRBV7-2 and TRBJ2-3): GAGVSQSPSNKVTEKGKDVELRCDPISGHTALYWYRQSLGQGLEFLIYFQGNSAPDKSGLPSDRFSAERTGGSVSTLTIQRTQQEDSAVYLCASSLGPSGGGTDTQYFGPGTRLTVL.

This chain uses TRBV5-4 with TRBJ1-4; D ambiguous. V lost 4 bases and J lost 5, with 12 bases in between. Germline V lookup: CDR1 SGHNT, CDR2 YYREEE (reference sequence). This CDR3 is built from 14 residues. This CDR3 is CASSPRTVNEKLFF. The CDR3 nucleotides are TGTGCCAGCAGCCCGCGGACGGTAAATGAAAAACTGTTTTTT.

The CDR3 is CASSDSGSSYNEQFF. DNA for the CDR3: TGTGCCAGCAGCGATAGCGGGAGCTCCTACAATGAGCAGTTCTTC. V usage is TRBV9 and J usage is TRBJ2-1; TRBD2 aligns across 9 bases. The ends lost 3 bases at V and 0 bases at J; junction bases unmatched: 1. CDR3 length equals 15 residues. The germline V gene has CDR1 SGDLS and CDR2 YYNGEE.

The genes are TRBV6-1 and TRBJ2-1; no reliable D call. V was trimmed by 7 bases and J by 6 bases, leaving 19 bases between them. This CDR3 comprises 15 residues. Germline CDR1 MNHNS, CDR2 SASEGT. The CDR3 loop is CASTPVGSASNEQFF. The DNA for the CDR3 is TGTGCCAGCACTCCAGTGGGTTCAGCAAGCAATGAGCAGTTCTTC.

V is TRBV9 and J is TRBJ1-6; perhaps TRBD1 as D (6 bases). Germline V lookup: CDR1 SGDLS, CDR2 YYNGEE. The V gene lost 4 bases and the J gene lost 9 bases, with 14 bases spanning the gap. The CDR3 is 14 residues long. This chain's CDR3 is CASSSYRDSSPLHF. In DNA, the CDR3 is TGTGCCAGCAGCTCCTACAGGGACTCTTCACCCCTCCACTTT.

The rearrangement joins TRBV7-5 to TRBJ2-7; no check of the table's D call, TRBD2, against the DNA was made. TRBV7-5 is a recognized pseudogene. The CDR3 spans 13 residues. CDR3 sequence (DNA): TGTGCCAGCAGCTTTGCCGGCGGGCACGAGCAGTACTTC. Encoded protein: CASSFAGGHEQYF.

This chain uses TRBV7-8 with TRBJ2-7; possibly TRBD1 for D (5 bases). The CDR3 runs to 14 residues. Germline CDR1 and CDR2: SGHVS and FQNEAQ. Trimming left V 5 bases short and J 2 bases short, with 13 bases between. Here the CDR3 DNA reads TGTGCCAGCAGCCCGACAGTGAACACCTACGAGCAGTACTTC. It specifies CASSPTVNTYEQYF.

This chain links TRBV7-2 with TRBJ2-5; D remains ambiguous. V was clipped by 5 bases and J by 2 bases, with 9 bases between them. Germline V CDR1 and CDR2: SGHTA, FQGNSA. The CDR3 has 13 amino acids. The CDR3 loop is CASSRSTQETQYF. The CDR3 nucleotides are TGTGCCAGCAGCCGCTCGACACAAGAGACCCAGTACTTC.

This clone appeared once. The rearrangement uses TRBV5-1 and TRBJ1-1; weak D call: TRBD1 (5 bases). The ends were cut back, 4 bases at V and 10 bases at J, with 14 bases in the middle. CDR3 size: 12 residues. The germline V gene encodes CDR1 SGHRS and CDR2 YFSETQ. Here the CDR3 DNA reads TGCGCCAGCAGCCCCACGGGGGGGAGAGCTTTCTTT. Residues: CASSPTGGRAFF.

The chain has TRBV28 and TRBJ1-5; no reliable D call. Germline CDR1 and CDR2: MDHEN and SYDVKM. V lost 5 bases and J lost 0, with 5 bases in between. The CDR3 loop spans 13 amino acids. The DNA for the CDR3 is TGTGCCAGCAGTACAGATAGCAATCAGCCCCAGCATTTT. Its protein product is CASSTDSNQPQHF.

The chain combines TRBV30 with TRBJ2-7; 9 nucleotides agree with TRBD1. This CDR3 is built from 15 residues. J gave up 2 bases and V 2 bases, and 7 bases lay outside the gene matches. Germline V gives CDR1 GTSNPN, CDR2 SVGIG (reference sequence). CDR3 region: CAWSPGTGLPYEQYF. The CDR3 nucleotides read TGTGCCTGGAGTCCTGGGACAGGGCTACCCTACGAGCAGTACTTC.

The CDR3 region has the DNA TGTGCCAGTAGTCCGAAGTTAGCTCACCCCTCCTACAATGAGCAGTTCTTC. It is translated as CASSPKLAHPSYNEQFF. The rearrangement joins TRBV19 to TRBJ2-1; no firm D call. Looked up from germline, CDR1 is LNHDA and CDR2 is SQIVND (reference sequence). Trimming removed 5 bases from V and 0 bases from J, with 17 bases in between. CDR3 length equals 17 residues.

V and J are TRBV5-1 and TRBJ1-3; tentatively, D is TRBD1 (5 bases). CDR3 size: 16 residues. Germline values: CDR1 SGHRS, CDR2 YFSETQ. The V end lost 0 bases, the J end lost 6 bases, and 16 bases lay between the germline ends. Written as DNA, the CDR3 is TGCGCCAGCAGCTTGGCCCCAGGGAAAAAGCTAAACACCATATATTTT. Its protein product is CASSLAPGKKLNTIYF.

This chain joins TRBV14 and TRBJ2-1; 7 nucleotides align to TRBD2. V lost 4 bases, J lost 0 bases, and 6 bases stayed unmatched. This CDR3 contains 16 residues. Germline V gives CDR1 SGHDN, CDR2 FVKESK. CDR3: CASSPVWTSSYNEQFF. Here the CDR3 DNA reads TGTGCCAGCAGCCCTGTTTGGACTAGCTCCTACAATGAGCAGTTCTTC.

The chain combines TRBV25-1 with TRBJ1-1; TRBD1 agrees at 7 bases. The trim removed 1 base at V and 5 bases at J, leaving 7 bases unmatched. Per the germline V gene, CDR1 is MGHDK and CDR2 is SYGVNS. This CDR3 is 15 amino acids long. CDR3 sequence: CASSELGQSETEAFF. The CDR3 coding sequence is TGTGCCAGCAGTGAATTGGGACAGAGTGAAACTGAAGCTTTCTTT.

Note on this clone: The germline gene is not matched at one end of the junction; a read error may be the cause. V gene TRBV6-5 combines with J gene TRBJ1-5, with 8 positions matching TRBD1. CDR1 and CDR2 from the germline V gene are MNHEY and SVGAGI. The CDR3 has 15 residues. The CDR3 DNA reads as TGTGCCAGCAACCCGGACAGGGCTAGCAACCAGCCCCAGCATTTT. This sequence encodes CASNPDRASNQPQHF.

The rearrangement links TRBV28 to TRBJ2-1; tentatively, D is TRBD2 (5 bases). The ends were cut back, 5 bases at V and 8 bases at J, with 22 bases in the middle. The CDR3 extends over 16 amino acids. The germline gives CDR1 MDHEN, CDR2 SYDVKM. The CDR3 spells CASSPNLVGRGDEQFF. The CDR3 nucleotides are TGTGCCAGCAGTCCAAATCTAGTGGGGAGAGGCGATGAGCAGTTCTTC.

This chain links TRBV7-9 with TRBJ2-1; D remains unclear. V was shortened by 5 bases and J by 4 bases, with 15 bases between the two germline ends. The CDR3 runs 15 residues. Germline V gene lookup returns CDR1 SEHNR and CDR2 FQNEAQ (reference sequence). The CDR3 here is CASSLLRGTYNEQFF. In DNA form, the CDR3 reads TGTGCCAGCAGCCTCCTGAGAGGAACATACAATGAGCAGTTCTTC.

The genes are TRBV9 and TRBJ1-1; D is ambiguous. Germline CDR1 reads SGDLS; CDR2 reads YYNGEE. V shed 4 bases and J shed 5 bases, with 15 bases lying between them. The CDR3 totals 14 residues. The DNA for the CDR3 is TGTGCCAGCAGCCCGAGGTGGGAGGGAACTGAAGCTTTCTTT. Protein: CASSPRWEGTEAFF. Complete variable domain (other parts from reference TRBV9 and TRBJ1-1): DSGVTQTPKHLITATGQRVTLRCSPRSGDLSVYWYQQSLDQGLQFLIQYYNGEERAKGNILERFSAQQFPDLHSELNLSSLELGDSALYFCASSPRWEGTEAFFGQGTRLTVV.

The chain carries TRBV4-3 and TRBJ1-2; 7 bases are a match to TRBD1. Per germline, CDR1 LGHNA and CDR2 YSLEER. CDR3 length: 15 residues. The trim removed 0 bases at V and 4 bases at J, leaving 5 bases unmatched. In DNA, the CDR3 is TGCGCCAGCAGCCAAGAGGGGACAGCCCTCTATGGCTACACCTTC. Translation gives CASSQEGTALYGYTF.

The chain links TRBV5-5 to TRBJ1-5, with a possible D match to TRBD1 (5 bases). The ends were cut back, 1 base at V and 4 bases at J, with 18 bases in the middle. This CDR3 spans 17 amino acids. CDR1 is SGHKS, CDR2 YYEKEE, per germline (reference sequence). The CDR3 DNA reads as TGTGCCAGCAGCTTGATCGGGGCTTCCCCGCTTAATCAGCCCCAGCATTTT. Its protein product is CASSLIGASPLNQPQHF.

This rearrangement joins TRBV28 to TRBJ1-3; D is unresolved. In germline, CDR1 is MDHEN, CDR2 SYDVKM. This CDR3 is 16 amino acids long. V dropped 3 bases and J dropped 3 bases, with 15 bases sitting between them. In DNA, the CDR3 is TGTGCCAGCAGTTTCAACTACGGGGTCGGTGGAAACACCATATATTTT. It translates to CASSFNYGVGGNTIYF.

This chain links TRBV14 with TRBJ1-5; D is perhaps TRBD1 (5 bases). V was cut by 10 bases and J by 3 bases, with 16 bases left in between. Germline V gene sequence: CDR1 SGHDN, CDR2 FVKESK. This CDR3 is 14 amino acids long. CDR3 nucleotides: TGTGCCAACTTTATTGGGGACCTCAATCAGCCCCAGCATTTT. Translating it yields CANFIGDLNQPQHF.

The gene calls are TRBV4-2 and TRBJ1-6, with D maybe TRBD1 (5 bases). Germline CDR1 reads LGHNA; CDR2 reads YNFKEQ. V was trimmed by 1 base and J by 0 bases, leaving 19 bases between them. CDR3 length: 20 residues. CDR3 nucleotides: TGTGCCAGCAGCCAAGCTTCAGGGATGGACGGGAGCTCCTATAATTCACCCCTCCACTTT. Its translation: CASSQASGMDGSSYNSPLHF.

This chain connects TRBV19 to TRBJ1-5; no firm D call. The V gene lost 5 bases and the J gene lost 7 bases, with 12 bases spanning the gap. The CDR3 has 13 amino acids. The germline V gene encodes CDR1 LNHDA and CDR2 SQIVND (reference sequence). The CDR3 sequence: CASSGRMRQPQHF. The DNA for the CDR3 is TGTGCCAGTAGTGGTCGTATGAGGCAGCCCCAGCATTTT.

The table lists this clone with a count of one. The genes are TRBV6-6 and TRBJ2-7; TRBD2 might be the D (6 bases). This CDR3 spans 16 amino acids. V lost 0 bases, J lost 3 bases, and 15 bases lay in between. Germline V gene sequence: CDR1 MNHNY, CDR2 SVGAGI (reference sequence). The CDR3 is CASSYSRRVRIYEQYF. Here the CDR3 DNA reads TGTGCCAGCAGTTACTCGCGGAGGGTAAGAATCTACGAGCAGTACTTC.

The V and J genes are TRBV5-1 and TRBJ2-2; the D call may be TRBD1 or TRBD2 (6 bases each). CDR3 length: 16 amino acids. The V and J ends lost 5 bases and 4 bases respectively, with 18 bases between them. The germline gives CDR1 SGHRS, CDR2 YFSETQ. The CDR3: CASSMEGGQLTGELFF. DNA for the CDR3: TGCGCCAGCAGTATGGAGGGTGGACAGCTCACCGGGGAGCTGTTTTTT.